This T cell receptor (beta chain) emerged from a study of T-cell reconstitution after alpha-beta-depleted transplantation in children. The CDR3 is made up of 15 amino acids. Germline V gives CDR1 SGHRS, CDR2 YFSETQ. The V gene end was trimmed by 4 bases and the J gene end by 2 bases; junction bases not matched to a gene: 3. Preparation of the TCRbeta library was carried out with unique molecular identifiers. TCRdb reprocessed the PCR reads via MiXCR and lists one record per CDR3 protein. In the table there are fewer than 400,000 distinct CDR3 sequences, approximately 20% of which are singletons. This clonotype was sampled from a human donor who donated a stem cell graft to a child with acute myeloid leukemia. Sequenced material: PBMCs from the stem cell graft donor, taken from the stem cell graft. The chain recombines TRBV5-1 with TRBJ2-6; TRBD1 matches at 7 bases. CDR3 coding DNA: TGCGCCAGCAGCCAAACAGGGGCTGGGGCCAACGTCCTGACTTTC. Protein: CASSQTGAGANVLTF.